This passage covers 25 T cell receptor beta chains from one sample sequenced in a study of tumor and adjacent non-tumor tissue in lung cancer. RNA was extracted from bulk tissue without any cell sorting. TCRbeta libraries were built with three rounds of nested PCR, modified from ARM-PCR. TCRdb used MiXCR to reprocess the multiplex PCR reads, holding one entry per CDR3 protein. This sample has just over 200,000 distinct CDR3 sequences, with 71% found just once. The sample was lung tumor tissue. These receptor sequences come from a man in his 60s with non-small cell lung cancer.

This clonotype was seen a handful of times. Possible read error: a much larger clone is one base away. The gene calls are TRBV29-1 and TRBJ2-1; D might be TRBD1 (6 bases). In germline, CDR1 is SQVTM, CDR2 ANQGSEA. The CDR3 spans 14 residues. V lost 3 bases and J 6 bases, leaving 15 bases between the germline ends. The CDR3 DNA sequence: TGCAGCGTTGACCCTATCCGGGACACCAATGAGCAGTTCTTC. It translates to CSVDPIRDTNEQFF.

V gene TRBV6-1 combines with J gene TRBJ1-5; 9 bases match TRBD1. From germline, CDR1 is MNHNS and CDR2 SASEGT. The junction had 10 bases not matched to a gene; V was cut back by 7 bases and J by 6 bases. The CDR3 extends over 15 amino acids. The CDR3 DNA is TGTGCCAGCATCAGTGGACAGGGGATGAGTCAGCCCCAGCATTTT. This gives the protein CASISGQGMSQPQHF.

The sample holds one count of this clonotype. The CDR3 DNA reads TGCGCCAGCAGCCAAGGAGGAGGACTAGTAGAGACCCAGTACTTC. Protein product: CASSQGGGLVETQYF. V gene TRBV4-1 combines with J gene TRBJ2-5; 7 bases align to TRBD2. Germline assignment: CDR1 MGHRA and CDR2 YSYEKL. The V and J ends lost 1 base and 4 bases, in that order; junction bases with no gene match: 6. The CDR3 length is 15 residues.

In the case of this clonotype: Its ends do not fully match the called genes, so a read error is possible. The CDR3 spells CTTSDRKSSDTQYF. The CDR3 DNA follows: TGTACCACCAGTGATCGCAAGTCCTCAGATACGCAGTATTTT. The chain carries TRBV24-1 and TRBJ2-3; unclear D gene. This CDR3 has 14 residues. CDR1 is KGHDR and CDR2 is SFDVKD in the germline V gene.

The rearrangement links TRBV11-3 to TRBJ2-7; D is unresolved. Germline V gene lookup returns CDR1 SGHNT and CDR2 YENEEA. Trimming stripped 6 bases from V and 12 bases from J, with 18 bases between. The CDR3 contains 12 residues. CDR3 sequence: CASSLGLIEMYF. For the CDR3, the DNA is TGTGCCAGCAGTTTGGGGTTAATTGAGATGTACTTC.

In the case of this clonotype: This likely comes from a read error, as the CDR3 has no conserved phenylalanine or tryptophan at its end. The CDR3 nucleotides are TGTGCCAGCACCGAGGGGGCGGATACGCAGTATGTT. Amino acids: CASTEGADTQYV. The chain is built from TRBV6-1 and TRBJ2-3, with 7 bases lining up with TRBD1. The J segment lost 6 bases and the V segment lost 7 bases, leaving 4 bases of the junction unmatched. CDR3 length: 12 amino acids. Germline CDR1 MNHNS, CDR2 SASEGT.

V gene TRBV20-1 combines with J gene TRBJ2-3; D assignment may be TRBD1 or TRBD2 (5 bases each). The germline V gene encodes CDR1 DFQATT and CDR2 SNEGSKA (reference sequence). This CDR3 is built from 16 residues. V was trimmed by 0 bases and J by 3 bases, leaving 16 bases between them. CDR3 DNA sequence: TGCAGTGCTAGAGATCCTGGGACGAGAAGTACAGATACGCAGTATTTT. It yields the protein CSARDPGTRSTDTQYF.

This clonotype was seen repeatedly, ten times or more. The chain recombines TRBV5-5 with TRBJ1-1; perhaps TRBD1 as D (6 bases). Per germline, CDR1 SGHKS and CDR2 YYEKEE (reference sequence). The CDR3 totals 14 residues. Trimming took 2 bases from V and 2 from J, leaving 10 bases between them. This chain's CDR3 is CASSFGQHNTEAFF. The DNA of the CDR3 is TGTGCCAGCAGCTTTGGACAGCACAACACTGAAGCTTTCTTT.

The chain recombines TRBV11-3 with TRBJ1-2; D gene unclear. V was cut by 5 bases and J by 4 bases, with 14 bases left in between. The germline CDR1 and CDR2 sequences are SGHNT and YENEEA. CDR3 length: 14 amino acids. CDR3 amino acids: CASSLRPSTYGYTF. In DNA form, the CDR3 reads TGTGCCAGCAGCCTGAGACCATCGACCTATGGCTACACCTTC.

The chain uses TRBV6-2 or TRBV6-3 and TRBJ2-7; no reliable D call. The CDR3 has 15 residues. CDR1 is MNHEY, CDR2 SVGEGT, per germline. V was clipped by 5 bases and J by 0 bases, with 14 bases between them. CDR3 sequence reads: CASSPPRNPSYEQYF. The CDR3 nucleotides read TGTGCCAGCAGTCCTCCTAGAAACCCCTCCTACGAGCAGTACTTC.

The sample holds one count of this clonotype. The gene calls are TRBV5-4 and TRBJ2-6; D not resolved. This CDR3 contains 16 residues. V was pared by 2 bases and J by 0 bases, with 9 bases between. CDR1 is SGHNT and CDR2 is YYREEE in the germline V gene (reference sequence). CDR3 nucleotide sequence: TGTGCCAGCAGCTTCTCCCATAACTCTGGGGCCAACGTCCTGACTTTC. Amino acids: CASSFSHNSGANVLTF.

Remarks on this clonotype: Likely a read error: the CDR3 ends without its conserved phenylalanine or tryptophan. This chain connects TRBV12-3 or TRBV12-4 to TRBJ1-3; no definite D call. CDR3 size: 14 residues. V was trimmed by 4 bases and J by 8 bases, leaving 15 bases between them. The CDR3 nucleotides are TGTGCCAGCAGTTGGCGAGAGGGATCAGACACCATATATTCT. As protein: CASSWREGSDTIYS.

As to this clonotype: An end of the junction differs from the germline gene, which may be a read error. CDR3 residues: CAWSVSERLHEQYF. In DNA form, the CDR3 reads TGCGCCTGGAGTGTTTCGGAGCGGCTCCACGAGCAGTACTTC. The rearrangement uses TRBV30 and TRBJ2-7; maybe TRBD2 (5 bases). Germline V gene sequence: CDR1 GTSNPN, CDR2 SVGIG (reference sequence). This CDR3 is 14 amino acids long.

As concerns this clonotype: This CDR3 is missing its conserved last phenylalanine or tryptophan, likely due to a read error. The chain recombines TRBV20-1 with TRBJ2-5; TRBD2 matches 10 bases. This CDR3 has 13 residues. Looked up from germline, CDR1 is DFQATT and CDR2 is SNEGSKA (reference sequence). In nucleotides, the CDR3 is TGCAATGCTAAGGATAGCGGGAGGGAGACCCAGTACTGC. Protein sequence: CNAKDSGRETQYC.

This sequence joins TRBV6-6 and TRBJ1-2; maybe TRBD1 (5 bases). The CDR3 is made up of 14 amino acids. Germline V lookup: CDR1 MNHNY, CDR2 SVGAGI (reference sequence). Trimming left V 7 bases short and J 10 bases short, with 22 bases between. The CDR3 region has the DNA TGTGCCAGCACTTTTAGGTCGGGGGACGATGACTACACCTTC. The encoded protein is CASTFRSGDDDYTF.

This clonotype has only a few counts. It may be a read error: a sequence one base away is much more abundant. The rearrangement uses TRBV20-1 and TRBJ2-3, with TRBD2 matching over 15 bases. This CDR3 has 15 amino acids. Germline V gene data show CDR1 as DFQATT and CDR2 as SNEGSKA (reference sequence). After removal of 8 bases from V and 5 bases from J, the junction contained 8 bases not matched to a gene. Written as DNA, the CDR3 is TGCAGTACCATAGGGACTAGCGGGAGGAAAGATACGCAGTATTTT. Its translation is CSTIGTSGRKDTQYF.

With regard to this clonotype: The junction differs from germline at one of its ends, possibly a read error. V and J are TRBV11-2 and TRBJ1-4; D uncertain. Germline V CDR1 and CDR2: SGHAT, FQNNGV. This CDR3 contains 15 residues. CDR3 loop: CASSFREVSNEKLFF. CDR3 bases: TGTGCCAGCAGCTTTCGGGAGGTATCTAATGAAAAATTGTTTTTT.

There are many counts of this clonotype. This chain links TRBV5-4 with TRBJ1-3; 7 bases map to TRBD1. V lost 4 bases to trimming and J lost 0 bases; unmatched junction nucleotides: 4. Germline CDR1 is SGHNT and CDR2 is YYREEE (reference sequence). The CDR3 is made up of 15 amino acids. The CDR3 region is CASSRGTASGNTIYF. The CDR3 coding sequence is TGTGCCAGCAGCCGGGGGACAGCCTCTGGAAACACCATATATTTT.

A remark on this clonotype: The CDR3 does not close with the conserved phenylalanine or tryptophan, likely indicating a read error. The V call is TRBV20-1, the J call TRBJ1-5, with 7 bases aligning to TRBD1. After removal of 2 bases from V and 10 bases from J, the junction contained 8 bases not matched to a gene. Per the germline V gene, CDR1 is DFQATT and CDR2 is SNEGSKA (reference sequence). This CDR3 spans 13 amino acids. As DNA, the CDR3 is TGCAGTGCTAGAAACCAGGGGGATCTCCCCCAGCATCTT. Translating it yields CSARNQGDLPQHL.

This clonotype was detected once. Mismatch with germline at one junction end may stem from a read error. The chain has TRBV6-1 and TRBJ1-6; a possible D gene is TRBD1 (5 bases). There are 14 residues in the CDR3. CDR1 is MNHNS and CDR2 is SASEGT in the germline V gene. This chain's CDR3 is CASSSGPYNSPLNF. DNA of the CDR3: TGTGCCAGCAGTTCGGGACCTTATAATTCGCCCCTCAACTTT.

Of note for this clonotype: One end of the junction varies from germline; a read error may be responsible. The chain combines TRBV20-1 with TRBJ1-1; TRBD1 agrees at 7 bases. The germline V gene encodes CDR1 DFQATT and CDR2 SNEGSKA (reference sequence). The CDR3 runs to 16 residues. CDR3 nucleotide sequence: TGCAGTGCTAGAGTGGCGCAAAGGGGGCCGAACACTGGAGCTTTCTTT. Amino acids: CSARVAQRGPNTGAFF.

Note on this clonotype: No conserved phenylalanine or tryptophan ends this CDR3, so it is likely a read error. The chain carries TRBV11-2 and TRBJ1-2; D call uncertain. Germline-derived CDR1 and CDR2 are SGHAT and FQNNGV. Trimming took 4 bases from V and 8 from J, leaving 17 bases between them. The CDR3 has 14 residues. The CDR3 is CASSSTTAVGGYTL. In nucleotides, the CDR3 is TGTGCCAGCAGCTCAACCACAGCGGTTGGAGGCTACACCTTA.

The chain carries TRBV29-1 and TRBJ2-5; TRBD1 matches 9 bases. This CDR3 has 13 amino acids. Germline loops: CDR1 SQVTM, CDR2 ANQGSEA. Trimming cost V 6 bases and J 4 bases; bases outside gene matches: 6. The CDR3 DNA is TGCAGCGTCGTAGGACAGGGGCCAGAGACCCAGTACTTC. This codes for CSVVGQGPETQYF.

A remark on this clonotype: A much larger clonotype is one base distant, so this may be a read error. The chain recombines TRBV6-6 with TRBJ1-1; D gene ambiguous. The CDR3 consists of 12 residues. Per the germline V gene, CDR1 is MNHNY and CDR2 is SVGAGI (reference sequence). The V end was cut by 7 bases, the J end by 5 bases, with 11 bases between. The CDR3 protein is CASITVGTEAFF. The CDR3 nucleotides read TGTGCCAGCATCACTGTGGGGACTGAAGCTTTCTTT.

J is TRBJ2-2 and V is TRBV11-3; D is tentatively TRBD1 or TRBD2 (5 bases each). Germline assignment: CDR1 SGHNT and CDR2 YENEEA. The CDR3 covers 14 residues. V was trimmed by 11 bases and J by 3 bases, leaving 16 bases between them. CDR3 DNA sequence: TGTGCCGGCTGCTCGGGGCCGGACACCGGGGAGCTGTTTTTT. It encodes CAGCSGPDTGELFF.